This T cell receptor beta chain originates from a study of naive and memory T cell subsets. An equimolar mix of two oligonucleotides served as the beta constant-region primer for TRBC1 and TRBC2. Four rounds of PCR amplified the ligated cDNA using nested alpha and beta constant-region primers plus SP2. Ligation attached a single-stranded oligonucleotide with a 12-nucleotide UMI and the SP2 primer to the cDNA 3' end. TCRdb used MiXCR to reprocess the UMI-ligation and nested PCR reads, holding one entry per CDR3 protein. Among 25,000 to 40,000 distinct CDR3 sequences listed, 18% were seen once. V was cut by 0 bases and J by 2 bases, with 7 bases left in between. The CDR3 runs to 14 residues. Germline CDR1 GTSNPN, CDR2 SVGIG (reference sequence).

Sequencing input: effector memory CD4+ T cells from blood. Stated subset: effector memory, CD45RA- CD27-. The TCR was taken from a human donor in good health. The chain recombines TRBV30 with TRBJ1-4; D might be TRBD1 (6 bases). The CDR3 DNA reads TGTGCCTGGAGTGTAACAGGGACTAATGAAAAACTGTTTTTT. It codes for CAWSVTGTNEKLFF.